This passage covers 7 T cell receptor beta chains from one sample sequenced in a study of blood T cell repertoires in COVID-19. TCRdb's copy holds only in-frame clones and misses some; the assay was immunoSEQ multiplex PCR. This sample has about 120,000 clones, with approximately 85% found just once. The sample consisted of peripheral blood. All receptors come from a man aged 70 or older with acute or convalescent COVID-19.

This clone was seen only once. The chain uses TRBV3-1 (or the pseudogene TRBV3-2) and TRBJ2-7, with TRBD2 identical over 11 bases. Looked up from germline, CDR1 is LGHDT and CDR2 is YNNKEL (reference sequence). After removal of 1 base from V and 6 bases from J, the junction contained 5 bases not matched to a gene. The CDR3 has 15 amino acids. The CDR3 sequence is CASSQATSGSTEQYF. The CDR3 nucleotides are TGTGCCAGCAGCCAAGCAACTAGCGGGAGTACCGAGCAGTACTTC.

Points on this clone: One end of the junction varies from germline; a read error may be responsible. In nucleotides, the CDR3 is TGTGCTAGCAGCGCCTCGACAGGGAGTGAAAAACTGTTTTTT. Its protein product is CASSASTGSEKLFF. V gene TRBV7-7 combines with J gene TRBJ1-4; 7 bases agree with TRBD1. Germline CDR1 and CDR2: SSHAT and FNYEAQ (reference sequence). This CDR3 contains 14 residues.

The V and J genes are TRBV5-1 and TRBJ2-2, with TRBD2 as a possible D gene (6 bases). The CDR3 runs 12 residues. Germline V gives CDR1 SGHRS, CDR2 YFSETQ. Trimming shortened V by 7 bases and J by 3 bases, and 7 bases separated the two germline ends. This CDR3 reads CASGDYTGELFF. CDR3 nucleotides: TGCGCCAGCGGGGACTACACCGGGGAGCTGTTTTTT.

This chain links TRBV28 with TRBJ2-3, with D perhaps TRBD2 (6 bases). Trimming stripped 4 bases from V and 0 bases from J, with 20 bases between. Germline values: CDR1 MDHEN, CDR2 SYDVKM. The CDR3 runs 18 residues. The CDR3 DNA reads as TGTGCCAGCAGTTCTCTATTACTACGACTAGGGAGCACAGATACGCAGTATTTT. The encoded protein is CASSSLLLRLGSTDTQYF.

The chain uses TRBV19 and TRBJ2-2, with D possibly being TRBD2 (5 bases). V lost 9 bases, J lost 13 bases, and 15 bases lay in between. The CDR3 loop spans 11 amino acids. CDR1 and CDR2 (germline): LNHDA, SQIVND (reference sequence). The CDR3 bases are TGTGCCAGCTCAACCGGAGGTTGGCTGTTTTTT. This translates into CASSTGGWLFF. Using reference TRBV19 and TRBJ2-2 for the parts outside the CDR3, the full variable domain is DGGITQSPKYLFRKEGQNVTLSCEQNLNHDAMYWYRQDPGQGLRLIYYSQIVNDFQKGDIAEGYSVSREKKESFPLTVTSAQKNPTAFYLCASSTGGWLFFGEGSRLTVL.

The V call is TRBV29-1, the J call TRBJ1-5; 7 bases are shared with TRBD1. Germline-derived CDR1 and CDR2 are SQVTM and ANQGSEA. The CDR3 is 13 residues long. J gave up 9 bases and V 6 bases, and 11 bases lay outside the gene matches. The CDR3 sequence is CSVGDSLQSPQHF. In DNA, the CDR3 is TGCAGCGTAGGGGACAGTCTCCAATCGCCCCAGCATTTT.

The chain combines TRBV29-1 with TRBJ2-5; 7 bases map to TRBD1. After removal of 7 bases from V and 4 bases from J, the junction contained 3 bases not matched to a gene. The CDR3 length is 11 residues. The V gene's germline CDR1 is SQVTM and CDR2 ANQGSEA. The CDR3 here is CSARTGETQYF. The CDR3 nucleotides read TGCAGCGCCCGGACAGGAGAGACCCAGTACTTC.